Listed here are 27 T cell receptor beta chains from one sample, sequenced in a study of T cells in Graves' hyperthyroidism and ophthalmopathy. RNA transcripts gave rise to amplified TCR beta CDR3 regions. The study used the HTBI primer set for a first-round RT-PCR of the TCR CDR3. Each CDR3 protein gets one entry after TCRdb re-called the multiplex PCR reads with MiXCR. The table records about 590,000 distinct CDR3 sequences, roughly 14% of them present only once. Sequenced material: blood. The receptors were gathered from a woman in her 30s with Graves' hyperthyroidism.

This clonotype was recorded a few times. V gene TRBV25-1 combines with J gene TRBJ1-6, with TRBD1 matching over 9 bases. CDR1 is MGHDK and CDR2 is SYGVNS in the germline V gene. The CDR3 contains 15 residues. Trimming at V came to 6 bases and at J to 8 bases, leaving 8 bases not matched to a gene. For the CDR3, the DNA is TGTGCCAGCAGGGGAGACAGGGGGATCGATTCACCCCTCCACTTT. Its translation: CASRGDRGIDSPLHF.

This clonotype appeared many times. The V and J genes are TRBV29-1 and TRBJ2-7; the match to TRBD1 covers 7 bases. The CDR3 runs 13 residues. Germline CDR1 is SQVTM and CDR2 is ANQGSEA. J gave up 3 bases and V 1 base, and 3 bases lay outside the gene matches. DNA for the CDR3: TGCAGCGTTGAAGGGGCAGGGGGCTACGAGCAGTACTTC. This sequence encodes CSVEGAGGYEQYF.

This clonotype has a count of ten or more. This sequence joins TRBV20-1 and TRBJ2-7; 11 positions match TRBD2. With V trimmed by 3 bases and J by 2 bases, 12 bases remained unmatched. CDR1 is DFQATT, CDR2 SNEGSKA, per germline (reference sequence). The CDR3 is made up of 17 amino acids. The CDR3 protein is CSASLLAGGGPTYEQYF. CDR3 nucleotides: TGCAGTGCTAGCCTTCTAGCGGGAGGAGGCCCGACCTACGAGCAGTACTTC.

This clonotype was seen at least ten times. The chain joins TRBV30 to TRBJ1-4; 7 nucleotides align to TRBD1. Looked up from germline, CDR1 is GTSNPN and CDR2 is SVGIG (reference sequence). J was trimmed by 6 bases and V by 2 bases; bases with no gene match: 9. This CDR3 is built from 15 residues. CDR3 nucleotides: TGTGCCTGGAGTCCGACAGGGTTCGGAGATGAAAAACTGTTTTTT. Translation: CAWSPTGFGDEKLFF.

The V gene is TRBV9, the J gene TRBJ2-7, with 9 nucleotides matching TRBD2. The germline V gene encodes CDR1 SGDLS and CDR2 YYNGEE. The junction had 4 bases not matched to a gene; V was cut back by 0 bases and J by 3 bases. CDR3 length: 15 residues. The DNA of the CDR3 is TGTGCCAGCAGCGTAGAGCAAGCGGGGGGCTACGAGCAGTACTTC. This encodes CASSVEQAGGYEQYF.

The sample holds a few counts of this clonotype. V gene TRBV18 combines with J gene TRBJ1-3; D call uncertain. CDR1 is KGHSH, CDR2 LQKENI, per germline. The ends were cut back, 4 bases at V and 0 bases at J, with 10 bases in the middle. The CDR3 is made up of 15 amino acids. The CDR3 sequence is CASSQSMSSGNTIYF. The CDR3 coding sequence is TGTGCCAGCTCACAATCAATGAGCTCTGGAAACACCATATATTTT.

This clonotype was detected only a few times. The V gene is TRBV6-2 or TRBV6-3, the J gene TRBJ2-5, with 8 nucleotides matching TRBD1. This CDR3 is 16 amino acids long. Per germline, CDR1 MNHEY and CDR2 SVGEGT. Unmatched junction bases numbered 12, after V lost 7 bases and J lost 2 bases. This chain's CDR3 is CASTPLGDRFQETQYF. The CDR3 DNA reads as TGTGCCAGCACGCCCCTAGGGGACAGGTTTCAAGAGACCCAGTACTTC.

This clonotype was counted at least ten times. The CDR3 coding sequence is TGTGCCATCACCCCGGGACAGGGGGCGACCGGGGAGCTGTTTTTT. Protein: CAITPGQGATGELFF. The chain is built from TRBV10-3 and TRBJ2-2, with 12 nucleotides matching TRBD1. J lost 5 bases, V lost 7 bases, and 5 bases had no gene match. The CDR3 has 15 residues. The germline V gene has CDR1 ENHRY and CDR2 SYGVKD.

The sample holds a few counts of this clonotype. This rearrangement joins TRBV20-1 to TRBJ2-2; TRBD1 is a possible D gene (5 bases). The CDR3 has 13 amino acids. Trimming left V 6 bases short and J 4 bases short, with 12 bases between. Germline V gene data show CDR1 as DFQATT and CDR2 as SNEGSKA (reference sequence). CDR3 nucleotide sequence: TGCAGTGCGACGCTTAGGGGCACCGGGGAGCTGTTTTTT. Translated, it gives CSATLRGTGELFF.

This clonotype was recorded many times. The chain combines TRBV28 with TRBJ2-2; tentative D call: TRBD1 (5 bases). This CDR3 is 16 amino acids long. CDR1 and CDR2 (germline): MDHEN, SYDVKM. V gave up 5 bases and J gave up 7 bases, with 20 bases separating them. The CDR3, as DNA: TGTGCCAGCAGTACTACCCCGCCAGGGTGGGGCGGGGAGCTGTTTTTT. The encoded protein is CASSTTPPGWGGELFF.

The chain is built from TRBV11-2 and TRBJ2-2; D ambiguous. The germline gives CDR1 SGHAT, CDR2 FQNNGV. Trimming pared 4 bases from V and 1 base from J, leaving 10 bases between. The CDR3 spans 15 residues. The CDR3 spells CASSYRLMNTGELFF. CDR3 coding DNA: TGTGCCAGCAGCTACCGACTTATGAACACCGGGGAGCTGTTTTTT.

This clonotype was seen at least ten times. The chain combines TRBV6-2 or TRBV6-3 with TRBJ2-7, with 12 nucleotides matching TRBD1. CDR1 and CDR2 (germline): MNHEY, SVGEGT. The ends lost 6 bases at V and 2 bases at J; junction bases unmatched: 8. This CDR3 has 16 residues. CDR3 sequence (DNA): TGTGCCAGCAGCCCCCGGGACAGGGGGCGCGCCTACGAGCAGTACTTC. It yields the protein CASSPRDRGRAYEQYF.

This clonotype was observed at least ten times. V and J are TRBV18 and TRBJ1-5; no definite D call. The length of the CDR3 is 15 residues. Between the trimmed V and J ends, which lost 2 bases and 4 bases, there was a span of 12 bases. CDR1 and CDR2 (germline): KGHSH, LQKENI. The CDR3 loop reads CASSPTAQSNQPQHF. DNA of the CDR3: TGTGCCAGCTCACCAACGGCCCAGTCTAATCAGCCCCAGCATTTT.

This clonotype was detected many times. The rearrangement joins TRBV27 to TRBJ2-2; no firm D call. Trimming pared 5 bases from V and 0 bases from J, leaving 16 bases between. The CDR3 covers 17 residues. Germline CDR1 is MNHEY and CDR2 is SMNVEV (reference sequence). The CDR3 loop reads CASSPARQHTNTGELFF. The CDR3 coding sequence is TGTGCCAGCAGTCCGGCGCGGCAACATACGAACACCGGGGAGCTGTTTTTT.

This clonotype was recorded a few times. J is TRBJ2-5 and V is TRBV2, with TRBD1 matching over 8 bases. The CDR3 has 17 residues. Germline V gene data show CDR1 as SNHLY and CDR2 as FYNNEI. The V gene end was trimmed by 6 bases and the J gene end by 5 bases; junction bases not matched to a gene: 17. The CDR3 DNA reads as TGTGCCAGCAGCCTGTGGGGCAGGAGGACAGGGATGGAGACCCAGTACTTC. This encodes CASSLWGRRTGMETQYF.

This clonotype was detected only a few times. This chain links TRBV18 with TRBJ2-7, with 9 bases lining up with TRBD2. V lost 0 bases, J lost 2 bases, and 2 bases stayed unmatched. Germline lookup yields CDR1 KGHSH and CDR2 LQKENI. This CDR3 spans 15 amino acids. CDR3 residues: CASSPPLAGTYEQYF. The CDR3 DNA reads TGTGCCAGCTCACCACCACTAGCGGGCACCTACGAGCAGTACTTC.

This clonotype appeared many times. This rearrangement joins TRBV11-2 to TRBJ1-3; TRBD1 is a possible D gene (6 bases). V was clipped by 7 bases and J by 11 bases, with 21 bases between them. The CDR3 totals 14 residues. The germline V gene has CDR1 SGHAT and CDR2 FQNNGV. CDR3 protein: CASTIQTGGLAIYF. CDR3 nucleotide sequence: TGTGCCAGCACCATCCAGACGGGGGGCCTCGCCATATATTTT.

The sample holds a few counts of this clonotype. The rearrangement uses TRBV27 and TRBJ1-1; D unresolved. Trimming took 5 bases from V and 2 from J, leaving 12 bases between them. Germline lookup yields CDR1 MNHEY and CDR2 SMNVEV (reference sequence). The CDR3 contains 14 residues. CDR3 bases: TGTGCCAGCAGTGGGCATAGGCCTAACACTGAAGCTTTCTTT. Protein product: CASSGHRPNTEAFF.

This clonotype was detected many times. The chain combines TRBV2 with TRBJ2-5; D possibly corresponds to TRBD1 (5 bases). The V end was cut by 8 bases, the J end by 1 base, with 14 bases between. This CDR3 has 14 residues. CDR1 and CDR2 (germline): SNHLY, FYNNEI. The CDR3: CASGARSGQETQYF. For the CDR3, the DNA is TGTGCCAGCGGGGCACGGTCCGGCCAAGAGACCCAGTACTTC.

This clonotype came up many times. The rearrangement joins TRBV28 to TRBJ1-1; D ambiguous. Trimming left V 1 base short and J 10 bases short, with 10 bases between. The CDR3 totals 12 residues. The germline gives CDR1 MDHEN, CDR2 SYDVKM. The CDR3 loop reads CASSLFGDGAFF. The CDR3 coding sequence is TGTGCCAGCAGTTTATTTGGGGATGGAGCTTTCTTT.

V and J are TRBV28 and TRBJ1-6; D not certain. Trimming stripped 6 bases from V and 7 bases from J, with 10 bases between. The CDR3 contains 13 residues. Germline CDR1 and CDR2: MDHEN and SYDVKM. The DNA of the CDR3 is TGTGCCAGCAGCCTCCTGGAGAATTCACCCCTCCACTTT. This codes for CASSLLENSPLHF.

In this sample, this clonotype turned up many times. J is TRBJ2-2 and V is TRBV20-1, with 11 nucleotides matching TRBD2. Trimming at V came to 1 base and at J to 5 bases, leaving 9 bases not matched to a gene. Germline CDR1 and CDR2: DFQATT and SNEGSKA (reference sequence). The CDR3 extends over 17 amino acids. The CDR3 sequence: CSARVEWLAGGTGELFF. CDR3 DNA: TGCAGTGCTAGAGTTGAATGGCTAGCGGGAGGAACCGGGGAGCTGTTTTTT.

Many counts were recorded for this clonotype. V usage is TRBV20-1 and J usage is TRBJ2-7, with 9 nucleotides matching TRBD2. V shed 8 bases, J shed 1 base, and the junction held 6 bases outside the gene matches. Germline CDR1 and CDR2: DFQATT and SNEGSKA (reference sequence). The length of the CDR3 is 13 residues. The CDR3 protein is CSQSSGGSYEQYF. CDR3 coding DNA: TGCAGTCAATCGAGCGGGGGGTCCTACGAGCAGTACTTC.

This clonotype was counted ten times or more. V and J are TRBV20-1 and TRBJ2-3; 8 bases are a match to TRBD1. The CDR3 runs to 12 residues. Germline trimming cut 4 bases from V and 6 bases from J; bases unmatched to any gene: 3. From germline, CDR1 is DFQATT and CDR2 SNEGSKA (reference sequence). CDR3 nucleotides: TGCAGTGCTACGGACAGGGCGGATACGCAGTATTTT. Amino acids: CSATDRADTQYF.

This clonotype appeared a few times. The rearrangement links TRBV6-1 to TRBJ1-1; D ambiguous. The CDR3 is 14 amino acids. Germline V gene sequence: CDR1 MNHNS, CDR2 SASEGT. V lost 6 bases and J lost 4, with 15 bases in between. CDR3 loop: CASRTGGWGTEAFF. CDR3 DNA sequence: TGTGCCAGCAGGACTGGAGGCTGGGGCACTGAAGCTTTCTTT.

This clonotype has ten or more counts. V gene TRBV5-1 combines with J gene TRBJ2-1; 11 bases line up with TRBD2. J lost 5 bases, V lost 0 bases, and 10 bases had no gene match. The CDR3 runs to 18 residues. Germline lookup yields CDR1 SGHRS and CDR2 YFSETQ. In DNA form, the CDR3 reads TGCGCCAGCAGCTTGGCGGGGTTAGCGGGAGGGGTCCACAATGAGCAGTTCTTC. The encoded protein is CASSLAGLAGGVHNEQFF.

This clonotype has just one count. A much larger clone differs from this one at a single base, so this may be a read error. The rearrangement uses TRBV28 and TRBJ1-5; TRBD1 matches at 10 bases. This CDR3 has 15 residues. Germline V gene sequence: CDR1 MDHEN, CDR2 SYDVKM. V gave up 5 bases and J gave up 5 bases; unmatched junction bases: 6. The CDR3 reads CASSDWDRGYQPQHF. CDR3 in DNA: TGTGCCAGCAGTGATTGGGACAGGGGATATCAGCCCCAGCATTTT.